This T cell receptor beta chain stems from a study of cytomegalovirus exposure and HLA in healthy donors. The PCR used 60 Vbeta and 13 Jbeta primers. Assay used: immunoSEQ multiplex PCR; TCRdb lists only in-frame clones, some missing. Counted here are approximately 140,000 clones, 82% occurring once; the ten biggest clones make up roughly 2.1%. This CDR3 has 14 amino acids. CDR1 and CDR2 (germline): LNHDA, SQIVND (reference sequence). The trim removed 8 bases at V and 10 bases at J, leaving 12 bases unmatched. The clonotype originates from a woman aged 40 to 49 in good health and CMV-seronegative. The chain recombines TRBV19 with TRBJ2-1; 9 bases are shared with TRBD2. What was sequenced was PBMCs. The CDR3 nucleotides read TGTGCCAGTTCGGAGGTAGCGGGAGATCGAGAGCAGTTCTTC. This sequence encodes CASSEVAGDREQFF.